A selection of T cell receptor beta chains follows, all from one sample in a study of beta chain features in type 1 diabetes. Here immunoSEQ multiplex PCR was the method, and the copy in TCRdb shows in-frame clones only, minus some. The table records about 230,000 clones, 16% of them present only once. The sequencing sample was made of naive CD4+ T cells from blood. Every receptor here comes from a man aged 25-40 years with type 1 diabetes. Both conserved end residues are part of each CDR3. The D gene is left open where the match is weak. Not all rows give a size; the values are once, few, many and, for expanded clones, a class.

j_call: TRBJ2-5; d_call: -; v_call: TRBV25-1; clone_size: few; cdr3_aa: CASSWQGKQETQYF; cdr3_nt: TGTGCCAGCAGTTGGCAGGGGAAGCAGGAGACCCAGTACTTC
j_call: TRBJ2-3; d_call: -; v_call: TRBV5-6; clone_size: -; cdr3_aa: CASSLGPVDTQYF; cdr3_nt: TGTGCCAGCAGCTTGGGCCCCGTCGATACGCAGTATTTT
j_call: TRBJ2-4; d_call: -; v_call: TRBV10-3; clone_size: -; cdr3_aa: CAISGGGTDSLAKNIQYF; cdr3_nt: TGTGCCATCAGTGGGGGGGGCACGGATTCCCTAGCCAAAAACATTCAGTACTTC
j_call: TRBJ2-5; d_call: -; v_call: TRBV29-1; clone_size: -; cdr3_aa: CSGDRWEGQETQYF; cdr3_nt: TGCAGCGGGGACAGGTGGGAGGGCCAAGAGACCCAGTACTTC
j_call: TRBJ1-2; d_call: -; v_call: TRBV28; clone_size: -; cdr3_aa: CASSLSPRLVGYTF; cdr3_nt: TGTGCCAGCAGTTTATCACCACGGCTGGTCGGCTACACCTTC
j_call: TRBJ2-2; d_call: -; v_call: TRBV29-1; clone_size: -; cdr3_aa: CSVRQFANTGELFF; cdr3_nt: TGCAGCGTTCGGCAGTTCGCGAACACCGGGGAGCTGTTTTTT
j_call: TRBJ1-4; d_call: TRBD1; v_call: TRBV7-9; clone_size: few; cdr3_aa: CASSLVQGGANEKLFF; cdr3_nt: TGTGCCAGCAGCTTAGTACAGGGGGGAGCTAATGAAAAACTGTTTTTT
j_call: TRBJ1-1; d_call: -; v_call: TRBV20-1; clone_size: few; cdr3_aa: CSAPPPEAFF; cdr3_nt: TGCAGTGCCCCCCCGCCTGAAGCTTTCTTT
j_call: TRBJ2-2; d_call: TRBD1; v_call: TRBV2; clone_size: -; cdr3_aa: CATGQAYTGELFF; cdr3_nt: TGTGCCACCGGACAGGCCTACACCGGGGAGCTGTTTTTT
j_call: TRBJ2-5; d_call: -; v_call: TRBV23-1; clone_size: -; cdr3_aa: CASSQCLMFGTQYF; cdr3_nt: TGCGCCAGCAGTCAATGCTTGATGTTTGGGACCCAGTACTTC
j_call: TRBJ2-2; d_call: -; v_call: TRBV7-2; clone_size: -; cdr3_aa: CASSLVSQANTGELFF; cdr3_nt: TGTGCCAGCAGCTTAGTTTCACAGGCGAACACCGGGGAGCTGTTTTTT
j_call: TRBJ2-4; d_call: TRBD2; v_call: TRBV5-4; clone_size: few; cdr3_aa: CASSPRLAGVGKNIQYF; cdr3_nt: TGTGCCAGCAGCCCTAGACTAGCGGGAGTCGGCAAAAACATTCAGTACTTC
j_call: TRBJ2-7; d_call: -; v_call: TRBV23-1; clone_size: -; cdr3_aa: CASSHRGTVSYEQYF; cdr3_nt: TGCGCCAGCAGTCACCGCGGGACAGTCTCCTACGAGCAGTACTTC
j_call: TRBJ1-4; d_call: -; v_call: TRBV7-9; clone_size: -; cdr3_aa: CASSLPRMPNEKLFF; cdr3_nt: TGTGCCAGCAGCTTACCGCGTATGCCTAATGAAAAACTGTTTTTT
j_call: TRBJ2-3; d_call: -; v_call: TRBV5-1; clone_size: -; cdr3_aa: CASSLHTDTQYF; cdr3_nt: TGCGCCAGCAGCCTCCACACAGATACGCAGTATTTT
j_call: TRBJ2-2; d_call: TRBD1; v_call: TRBV30; clone_size: -; cdr3_aa: CAWGRQGFTGELFF; cdr3_nt: TGTGCCTGGGGTAGACAGGGGTTCACCGGGGAGCTGTTTTTT
j_call: TRBJ2-3; d_call: -; v_call: TRBV18; clone_size: -; cdr3_aa: CASSPTKSKLSTDTQYF; cdr3_nt: TGTGCCAGCTCACCAACGAAATCCAAGCTTAGCACAGATACGCAGTATTTT
j_call: TRBJ2-3; d_call: -; v_call: TRBV5-4; clone_size: -; cdr3_aa: CASRSSDHTQYF; cdr3_nt: TGTGCCAGCAGATCGTCAGACCATACGCAGTATTTT
j_call: TRBJ2-1; d_call: -; v_call: TRBV9; clone_size: -; cdr3_aa: CASSKTGQNNEQFF; cdr3_nt: TGTGCCAGCAGCAAAACTGGACAGAACAATGAGCAGTTCTTC